Listed below are T cell receptor beta chains from one sample, sequenced in a study of CD8+ T cells in alopecia areata. Profiled with immunoSEQ multiplex PCR; TCRdb holds only in-frame clones, not every one. The sample lists around 100,000 clones; roughly 56% were seen once. Sequenced here: CD4+ T cells sorted from blood, sampled at week 24, from a patient treated with tofacitinib. Source of these receptors: a human donor with alopecia areata. CDR3s include the opening cysteine and the closing phenylalanine or tryptophan. Fields, in order: D gene, J gene, clone size, V gene, CDR3 DNA, CDR3 protein. A D gene is named only where the DNA matches it firmly. Clone size is given for some rows only: seen once, a few or many times, or a class if the clone is expanded.

>NA|TRBJ1-5|NA|TRBV30
TGTGCCTGGAGTAATCGGGTAGGCAGCGAGAGCAATCAGCCCCAGCATTTT
CAWSNRVGSESNQPQHF
>NA|TRBJ1-3|NA|TRBV30
TGTGCCTGGAGTGGGGGGAGCTCTGGAAACACCATATATTTT
CAWSGGSSGNTIYF
>NA|TRBJ1-1|few|TRBV29-1
TGCAGCTCCCTTGGGTCTTCCGGCACTGAAGCTTTCTTT
CSSLGSSGTEAFF
>NA|TRBJ1-1|NA|TRBV18
TGTGCCAGCTCTCAGGGGAGGAACACTGAAGCTTTCTTT
CASSQGRNTEAFF
>TRBD1|TRBJ1-3|many|TRBV18
TGTGCCAGCTCTCGACAGGGAAAGGCTGGAAACACCATATATTTT
CASSRQGKAGNTIYF
>NA|TRBJ2-5|NA|TRBV18
TGTGCCAGCTCACCACCGAGTGCGGAGAGGGGAGAGACCCAGTACTTC
CASSPPSAERGETQYF
>NA|TRBJ2-5|NA|TRBV7-9
TGTGCCAGCAGCTTAGCTAGGGTGCAGGAGACCCAGTACTTC
CASSLARVQETQYF
>NA|TRBJ2-3|few|TRBV29-1
TGCAGCGTTGAAAAGGGGGGGTCAGATACGCAGTATTTT
CSVEKGGSDTQYF
>NA|TRBJ1-5|NA|TRBV25-1
TGTGCCAGCCAGGGGCCTTTAGGTAGGCCCCAGCATTTT
CASQGPLGRPQHF
>TRBD1|TRBJ2-1|NA|TRBV7-7
TGTGCTAGCAGCTTAGGGACAGGCTCCTACAATGAGCAGTTCTTC
CASSLGTGSYNEQFF
>TRBD1|TRBJ1-4|NA|TRBV10-3
TGTGCCATCAGTGATACGGACAGGGGAGGGGAAAAACTGTTTTTT
CAISDTDRGGEKLFF
>NA|TRBJ2-1|NA|TRBV4-3
TGCGCCAGCAGCCAAGAACGACGGGGAGGAGTCTACAATGAGCAGTTCTTC
CASSQERRGGVYNEQFF
>TRBD1|TRBJ2-5|NA|TRBV5-1
TGCGCCAGCAGCTTAAGGGACAGTTTGGAGACCCAGTACTTC
CASSLRDSLETQYF
>TRBD1|TRBJ2-4|NA|TRBV6-5
TGTGCCAGCAGTTACTCGACAGGGAAGTTCATTCAGTACTTC
CASSYSTGKFIQYF
>TRBD1|TRBJ2-3|NA|TRBV5-1
TGCGCCAGCAGCTTGGAGACAGGGGGAAGCACAGATACGCAGTATTTT
CASSLETGGSTDTQYF
>NA|TRBJ1-1|NA|TRBV18
TGTGCCAGCTCACCTTGGACGGAGACTGAAGCTTTCTTT
CASSPWTETEAFF
>NA|TRBJ2-2|NA|TRBV10-2
TGCGCCAGCAATACGGGTGGAAGGGCCGGGGAGCTGTTTTTT
CASNTGGRAGELFF
>NA|TRBJ2-1|NA|TRBV5-1
TGCGCCAGCAGCGGGGCTTCGGGGTTCTCCTACAATGAGCAGTTCTTC
CASSGASGFSYNEQFF
>NA|TRBJ2-2|NA|TRBV5-6
TGTGCCAGCAGCAGATATAGCAGGGCAAGCACCGGGGAGCTGTTTTTT
CASSRYSRASTGELFF
>TRBD1|TRBJ1-4|once|TRBV2
TGTGCCAGCGGACGACAGGGGAACGAAAAACTGTTTTTT
CASGRQGNEKLFF
>NA|TRBJ2-2|few|TRBV5-1
TGCGCCAGTTTGAACGGGGAGCTGTTTTTT
CASLNGELFF
>NA|TRBJ1-2|NA|TRBV30
TGTGCCTGGAGTGTTTGGGAGAGAGGCGGCTACACCTTC
CAWSVWERGGYTF
>TRBD1|TRBJ2-7|NA|TRBV30
TGTGCCGGACAAGACAGGGGGCGGTACGAGCAGTACTTC
CAGQDRGRYEQYF
>NA|TRBJ2-3|few|TRBV30
TGTGCCTGGAGTGTAAATTCCCCCTGGCTAGCCGGCACAGATACGCAGTATTTT
CAWSVNSPWLAGTDTQYF
>NA|TRBJ2-1|few|TRBV29-1
TGCAGCATGGCCAGGGTATCATCCTACAATGAGCAGTTCTTC
CSMARVSSYNEQFF
>NA|TRBJ2-3|NA|TRBV11-2
TGTGCCAGCAGCTTATGGACAGTCACAGATACGCAGTATTTT
CASSLWTVTDTQYF
>NA|TRBJ1-2|NA|TRBV4-1
TGCGCCAGCAGCCAAGATATCAGGGAAAGCTATGGCTACACCTTC
CASSQDIRESYGYTF
>NA|TRBJ2-7|few|TRBV5-6
TGTGCCAGCAGCTTTCGGTTCGGCTCCTACGAGCAGTACTTC
CASSFRFGSYEQYF
>NA|TRBJ1-4|NA|TRBV6-5
TGTGCCAGCAGTTTGTTGACGGGAAATGAAAAACTGTTTTTT
CASSLLTGNEKLFF
>NA|TRBJ1-6|NA|TRBV15
TGTGCCACCAGCCCCGGCTCCTATAATTCACCCCTCCACTTT
CATSPGSYNSPLHF
>NA|TRBJ1-2|NA|TRBV30
TGTGCCTGGAGTGTACTTGGACACTATGGCTACACCTTC
CAWSVLGHYGYTF
>NA|TRBJ2-2|NA|TRBV4-1
TGCGCCAGCAGCCAAATTGACCGGAACACCGGGGAGCTGTTTTTT
CASSQIDRNTGELFF
>NA|TRBJ2-7|NA|TRBV1
TGCACCAGCAGCCTACTCCGCGGGACAGGTCTCTACGAGCAGTACTTC
CTSSLLRGTGLYEQYF
>NA|TRBJ1-2|NA|TRBV6-5
TGTGCCAGCAGTTACGGCGGTGGCTACACCTTC
CASSYGGGYTF
>NA|TRBJ1-5|NA|TRBV4-1
TGCGCCAGCAGCCAACCGGCGGGACCGATTAACAATCAGCCCCAGCATTTT
CASSQPAGPINNQPQHF
>NA|TRBJ1-1|few|TRBV28
TGTGCCAGCAGTTTGGTCCGTGCTGAAGCTTTCTTT
CASSLVRAEAFF
>NA|TRBJ2-3|NA|TRBV10-3
TGTGCCATCACCTCAGGTAGTAATACGCAGTATTTT
CAITSGSNTQYF
>TRBD2|TRBJ2-3|NA|TRBV10-3
TGTGCCATCAGGGTAGCGGGGGTCACAGATACGCAGTATTTT
CAIRVAGVTDTQYF
>TRBD1|TRBJ1-5|few|TRBV7-2
TGTGCCAGCAGCCCGGACAGGGATAAGCCCCAGCATTTT
CASSPDRDKPQHF
>NA|TRBJ2-7|NA|TRBV29-1
TGCAGCGTTGAGGAGGTGGGACCCTACGAGCAGTACTTC
CSVEEVGPYEQYF
>NA|TRBJ1-2|NA|TRBV2
TGTGCCAGCAGTGGCCTACAGGGTGGCTATGGCTACACCTTC
CASSGLQGGYGYTF